This is a list of T cell receptor beta chains from one sample in a study of blood T cell repertoires in COVID-19. Only in-frame clones appear in the TCRdb table, and some are missing; sequencing was by immunoSEQ multiplex PCR. Of thousands of clones detected, 86% appear once; the ten largest clones hold roughly 8%. The sample taken for sequencing was peripheral blood. The source of these receptors is a human donor in a cohort sampled during active COVID-19. Each CDR3 is given with its conserved first and last residue. Each record gives: J gene, V gene, clone size, D gene, CDR3 protein, CDR3 DNA. A D gene is named only where the DNA matches it firmly. Where a row states a size, it is once, few, many or the class of an expanded clone; other rows omit it.

TRBJ2-7 | TRBV7-9 | . | TRBD2 | CASSHLAGEYYEQYF | TGTGCCAGCAGCCACCTAGCGGGAGAGTATTACGAGCAGTACTTC
TRBJ1-1 | TRBV4-3 | . | . | CASSQAMNTEAFF | TGCGCCAGCAGCCAAGCCATGAACACTGAAGCTTTCTTT
TRBJ1-1 | TRBV19 | . | . | CASTPRQSPRVNTEAFF | TGTGCCAGTACCCCAAGACAGTCCCCTAGGGTGAACACTGAAGCTTTCTTT
TRBJ2-3 | TRBV5-4 | . | . | CASSFRGLKNPDGTDTQYF | TGTGCCAGCAGCTTCAGGGGACTAAAGAACCCAGATGGCACAGATACGCAGTATTTT
TRBJ1-2 | TRBV28 | . | . | CASSLRNSKTGWDNYGYTF | TGTGCCAGCAGTTTACGAAATTCCAAAACAGGGTGGGACAACTATGGCTACACCTTC
TRBJ2-7 | TRBV18 | once | . | CASSQQGSLYEQYF | TGTGCCAGCTCACAACAGGGTTCTCTCTACGAGCAGTACTTC
TRBJ2-7 | TRBV25-1 | . | TRBD1 | CASRDRGYEQYF | TGTGCCAGCAGGGACAGGGGCTACGAGCAGTACTTC
TRBJ2-5 | TRBV24-1 | . | TRBD1 | CATSGQGTTQYF | TGTGCCACCAGCGGACAGGGGACGACCCAGTACTTC
TRBJ2-7 | TRBV19 | . | TRBD2 | CASSVSTSATYEQYF | TGTGCCAGTAGTGTCTCGACTAGCGCTACCTACGAGCAGTACTTC
TRBJ1-5 | TRBV25-1 | . | . | CASSPGGVGQPQHF | TGTGCCAGCAGTCCGGGAGGGGTGGGTCAGCCCCAGCATTTT
TRBJ2-3 | TRBV3-1/TRBV3-2 | . | . | CASSTRVTDTQYF | TGTGCCAGCAGCACGAGGGTGACAGATACGCAGTATTTT
TRBJ1-5 | TRBV11-2 | . | . | CASSLGTGYSNQPQHF | TGTGCCAGCAGCTTAGGGACGGGGTATAGCAATCAGCCCCAGCATTTT
TRBJ2-7 | TRBV7-6 | . | . | CASSLAGGSYEQYF | TGTGCCAGCAGCTTAGCGGGAGGCTCCTACGAGCAGTACTTC
TRBJ2-7 | TRBV5-5 | . | . | CASSLGWQGQGDF | TGTGCCAGCAGCTTGGGGTGGCAGGGACAAGGGGATTTC
TRBJ2-1 | TRBV5-1 | . | . | CASSFRDLNNEQFF | TGCGCCAGCAGCTTCCGGGACTTAAACAATGAGCAGTTCTTC
TRBJ1-1 | TRBV13 | . | . | CASSLMGPSANTEAFF | TGTGCCAGCAGCCTTATGGGGCCGAGCGCAAACACTGAAGCTTTCTTT
TRBJ2-3 | TRBV7-8 | . | TRBD2 | CASGSGGTDTQYF | TGTGCCAGCGGGAGCGGGGGCACAGATACGCAGTATTTT
TRBJ2-1 | TRBV7-9 | few | TRBD1 | CASSSTPGQEQFF | TGTGCCAGCAGCTCCACCCCGGGACAGGAGCAGTTCTTC
TRBJ2-3 | TRBV3-1/TRBV3-2 | once | TRBD2 | CASSPKGTSGRSTDTQYF | TGTGCCAGCAGCCCAAAAGGGACTAGCGGGAGGAGCACAGATACGCAGTATTTT
TRBJ2-1 | TRBV12-3/TRBV12-4 | . | . | CASSLGGLQFF | TGTGCCAGCAGTTTAGGCGGATTGCAGTTCTTC
TRBJ2-1 | TRBV19 | . | . | CATAESSYNEQFF | TGTGCCACCGCGGAGAGCTCCTACAATGAGCAGTTCTTC
TRBJ1-2 | TRBV9 | . | . | CASSPQEDYGYTF | TGTGCCAGCAGCCCCCAGGAGGACTATGGCTACACCTTC
TRBJ2-7 | TRBV25-1 | . | . | CASSAPSSYEQYF | TGTGCCAGCAGTGCCCCTAGCAGCTACGAGCAGTACTTC
TRBJ2-1 | TRBV5-4 | . | TRBD2 | CASSPGLAGVYNEQFF | TGTGCCAGCAGCCCCGGACTAGCGGGAGTCTACAATGAGCAGTTCTTC
TRBJ2-1 | TRBV6-5 | . | . | CASGPAASYNEQFF | TGTGCCAGCGGTCCAGCGGCCTCCTACAATGAGCAGTTCTTC
TRBJ2-7 | TRBV5-6 | few | . | CASSLGIYEQYF | TGTGCCAGCAGCTTGGGTATATACGAGCAGTACTTC
TRBJ2-7 | TRBV5-1 | . | . | CASSDPTGYEQYF | TGCGCCAGCAGCGACCCGACAGGCTACGAGCAGTACTTC
TRBJ2-1 | TRBV6-1 | . | TRBD2 | CASSGSLTSGRSYNEQFF | TGTGCCAGCAGTGGTAGTTTGACTAGCGGGAGGAGCTACAATGAGCAGTTCTTC
TRBJ2-7 | TRBV27 | medium-sized | TRBD2 | CASRGGPYEQYF | TGTGCCAGCCGGGGGGGTCCCTACGAGCAGTACTTC
TRBJ2-3 | TRBV11-2 | . | TRBD2 | CASNGGSSGSSTDTQYF | TGTGCCAGCAACGGGGGGAGTAGCGGGTCTAGCACAGATACGCAGTATTTT
TRBJ2-7 | TRBV27 | once | TRBD1 | CASSLSGDRGFGFYEQYF | TGTGCCAGCAGTTTATCTGGGGACAGGGGCTTTGGATTCTACGAGCAGTACTTC
TRBJ1-4 | TRBV25-1 | . | . | CASSEYVGAGREKLFF | TGTGCCAGCAGTGAATATGTGGGGGCAGGTCGAGAAAAACTGTTTTTT
TRBJ2-7 | TRBV4-3 | . | . | CASSQDIRGMSSYEQYF | TGCGCCAGCAGCCAAGATATCCGAGGGATGAGCTCCTACGAGCAGTACTTC
TRBJ1-1 | TRBV19 | . | TRBD1 | CASSPLSGGLNTEAFF | TGTGCCAGTAGCCCGTTGTCAGGGGGTCTGAACACTGAAGCTTTCTTT
TRBJ2-1 | TRBV9 | . | . | CASSVDVGVPYNEQFF | TGTGCCAGCAGCGTAGATGTGGGAGTCCCCTACAATGAGCAGTTCTTC
TRBJ2-1 | TRBV7-2 | . | . | CASSLAPTVNEQFF | TGTGCCAGCAGCTTAGCGCCGACAGTAAATGAGCAGTTCTTC
TRBJ2-2 | TRBV11-3 | . | . | CASSLATGRSTGELFF | TGTGCCAGCAGCTTAGCGACCGGGAGAAGCACCGGGGAGCTGTTTTTT
TRBJ2-5 | TRBV28 | . | TRBD1 | CASSFGTGRETQYF | TGTGCCAGCAGTTTTGGGACAGGGAGGGAGACCCAGTACTTC
TRBJ2-3 | TRBV6-4 | . | TRBD2 | CASSDSGGVTSGNTDTQYF | TGTGCCAGCAGTGACTCGGGCGGGGTAACTAGCGGAAACACAGATACGCAGTATTTT
TRBJ1-1 | TRBV28 | . | TRBD1 | CASSTPRDRGNTEAFF | TGTGCCAGCAGTACACCCCGGGACAGGGGGAACACTGAAGCTTTCTTT
TRBJ1-1 | TRBV5-6 | . | . | CASSSGNTEAFF | TGTGCCAGCAGCTCAGGGAACACTGAAGCTTTCTTT
TRBJ2-1 | TRBV30 | . | TRBD2 | CAWAGLNNEQFF | TGTGCCTGGGCGGGACTAAACAATGAGCAGTTCTTC
TRBJ2-5 | TRBV7-2 | . | TRBD2 | CASSPAAGGGTQYF | TGTGCCAGCAGCCCCGCTGCGGGAGGGGGGACCCAGTACTTC
TRBJ2-1 | TRBV27 | . | TRBD2 | CASSSQYLAGASYNEQFF | TGTGCCAGCAGTTCCCAATACCTAGCGGGAGCTTCCTACAATGAGCAGTTCTTC
TRBJ2-7 | TRBV4-1 | . | TRBD1 | CASSQDPGQGYYEQYF | TGCGCCAGCAGCCAAGATCCCGGACAGGGGTACTACGAGCAGTACTTC
TRBJ1-2 | TRBV28 | once | . | CASSFDLREDYGYTF | TGTGCCAGCAGTTTTGACCTCCGCGAGGACTATGGCTACACCTTC
TRBJ2-4 | TRBV27 | . | . | CASTRRWLEKNIQYF | TGTGCCAGCACCCGTCGGTGGCTAGAGAAAAACATTCAGTACTTC
TRBJ2-1 | TRBV4-2 | . | . | CASSQARNHAAYNEQFF | TGTGCCAGCAGCCAAGCGAGGAACCACGCAGCCTACAATGAGCAGTTCTTC
TRBJ2-7 | TRBV4-2 | . | TRBD1 | CASSQSGTGAYEQYF | TGTGCCAGCAGCCAGTCCGGGACAGGGGCCTACGAGCAGTACTTC
TRBJ2-1 | TRBV11-2 | . | TRBD2 | CASSSGLAGALKQFF | TGTGCCAGCAGCTCGGGACTAGCGGGAGCTCTTAAGCAGTTCTTC
TRBJ1-4 | TRBV6-5 | . | . | CACKTGTNEKLFF | TGTGCCTGCAAGACAGGAACTAATGAAAAACTGTTTTTT